The 20 T cell receptor beta chains presented below share a single source sample, sequenced in a study of neoadjuvant anti-PD-1 for oral cavity cancer. Only in-frame clones appear in the TCRdb table, and some are missing; sequencing was by immunoSEQ multiplex PCR. The repertoire holds about 68,000 clones, with about 88% as singletons. As to time point: after neoadjuvant nivolumab, at surgical resection. The sequencing here drew on PBMCs, taken after nivolumab (anti-PD-1) treatment. Receptors were obtained from a person between 40 and 79 years old with oral cavity squamous cell carcinoma.

The chain links TRBV30 to TRBJ1-5; D unclear. Looked up from germline, CDR1 is GTSNPN and CDR2 is SVGIG (reference sequence). The V gene lost 0 bases and the J gene lost 5 bases, with 14 bases spanning the gap. The CDR3 runs to 15 residues. The DNA for the CDR3 is TGTGCCTGGAGTGTACAAGGAGGTGCGGATCAGCCCCAGCATTTT. Translating gives CAWSVQGGADQPQHF.

V usage is TRBV25-1 and J usage is TRBJ1-1; D gene ambiguous. The CDR3 is 13 amino acids. Germline lookup yields CDR1 MGHDK and CDR2 SYGVNS. The germline V and J ends were trimmed by 5 bases and 1 base, with 8 bases remaining between them. Here the CDR3 reads CASSFPENTEAFF. The CDR3 DNA sequence: TGTGCCAGCAGTTTCCCAGAGAACACTGAAGCTTTCTTT. Supplemented by reference TRBV25-1 and TRBJ1-1, the full variable domain reads EADIYQTPRYLVIGTGKKITLECSQTMGHDKMYWYQQDPGMELHLIHYSYGVNSTEKGDLSSESTVSRIRTEHFPLTLESARPSHTSQYLCASSFPENTEAFFGQGTRLTVV.

The J gene is TRBJ2-2, the V gene TRBV27, with 7 bases aligning to TRBD1. Looked up from germline, CDR1 is MNHEY and CDR2 is SMNVEV (reference sequence). There are 16 residues in the CDR3. The junction had 13 bases not matched to a gene; V was cut back by 10 bases and J by 2 bases. The CDR3 loop reads CATSRQTGTNTGELFF. CDR3 sequence (DNA): TGTGCCACCTCAAGGCAGACAGGGACAAACACCGGGGAGCTGTTTTTT.

This chain connects TRBV18 to TRBJ2-1, with TRBD2 identical over 8 bases. Germline trimming cut 1 base from V and 2 bases from J; bases unmatched to any gene: 1. This CDR3 has 15 amino acids. The germline gives CDR1 KGHSH, CDR2 LQKENI. DNA for the CDR3: TGTGCCAGCTCACCACTAGCGGGGACCTACAATGAGCAGTTCTTC. Protein sequence: CASSPLAGTYNEQFF.

This sequence joins TRBV28 and TRBJ2-5; the D gene is possibly TRBD2 (5 bases). Germline lookup yields CDR1 MDHEN and CDR2 SYDVKM. This CDR3 spans 12 amino acids. The germline V and J ends were trimmed by 5 bases and 5 bases, with 9 bases remaining between them. The CDR3, as DNA: TGTGCCAGCAGTGAGTCGGGGGAGACCCAGTACTTC. Encoded protein: CASSESGETQYF.

The chain couples TRBV5-6 to TRBJ2-7, with TRBD2 matching 10 bases. CDR3 length: 14 amino acids. CDR1 SGHDT and CDR2 YYEEEE come from the germline V gene. With V trimmed by 1 base and J by 7 bases, 5 bases remained unmatched. This CDR3 is CASSLSGRAVEQYF. The CDR3 coding sequence is TGTGCCAGCAGCTTGAGCGGGAGGGCCGTTGAGCAGTACTTC.

The chain employs TRBV11-3 and TRBJ1-3; the D is unclear. In germline, CDR1 is SGHNT, CDR2 YENEEA. This CDR3 has 14 residues. V was pared by 3 bases and J by 0 bases, with 6 bases between. CDR3: CASSLRASGNTIYF. The CDR3 bases are TGTGCCAGCAGCTTGAGAGCCTCTGGAAACACCATATATTTT. The variable domain in full, completed from reference TRBV11-3 and TRBJ1-3, reads EAGVVQSPRYKIIEKKQPVAFWCNPISGHNTLYWYLQNLGQGPELLIRYENEEAVDDSQLPKDRFSAERLKGVDSTLKIQPAELGDSAVYLCASSLRASGNTIYFGEGSWLTVV.

The chain employs TRBV7-9 and TRBJ2-2; maybe TRBD1 (6 bases). The V gene's germline CDR1 is SEHNR and CDR2 FQNEAQ (reference sequence). V was cut by 5 bases and J by 5 bases, with 12 bases left in between. The length of the CDR3 is 14 residues. In DNA, the CDR3 is TGTGCCAGCAGCCTACAGGGTTTTACCGGGGAGCTGTTTTTT. Translated: CASSLQGFTGELFF.

This chain links TRBV27 with TRBJ2-3, with TRBD2 matching over 12 bases. CDR1 MNHEY and CDR2 SMNVEV come from the germline V gene (reference sequence). V lost 9 bases and J lost 4; bases outside the gene matches: 5. The CDR3 totals 14 residues. The CDR3 region has the DNA TGTGCCAGTCGACTAGCGGGAGCGTCAGATACGCAGTATTTT. Translated: CASRLAGASDTQYF.

This chain joins TRBV2 and TRBJ2-1; D perhaps matches TRBD2 (7 bases). The CDR3 runs 15 residues. Germline-derived CDR1 and CDR2 are SNHLY and FYNNEI. V was shortened by 6 bases and J by 4 bases, with 16 bases between the two germline ends. The CDR3 nucleotides are TGTGCCAGCAGGTTCGCGGGGGCGCAATACAATGAGCAGTTCTTC. This codes for CASRFAGAQYNEQFF.

The genes are TRBV28 and TRBJ1-1, with D uncertain. The CDR3 contains 14 residues. Trimming left V 3 bases short and J 1 base short, with 9 bases between. The V gene's germline CDR1 is MDHEN and CDR2 SYDVKM. The CDR3 DNA sequence: TGTGCCAGCAGTTTCCAGAGCACGAACACTGAAGCTTTCTTT. It yields the protein CASSFQSTNTEAFF. Variable domain in full (rest from reference TRBV28 and TRBJ1-1): DVKVTQSSRYLVKRTGEKVFLECVQDMDHENMFWYRQDPGLGLRLIYFSYDVKMKEKGDIPEGYSVSREKKERFSLILESASTNQTSMYLCASSFQSTNTEAFFGQGTRLTVV.

The chain recombines TRBV7-2 with TRBJ1-5; a weak D match, TRBD1 (6 bases). With 5 bases removed from V and 4 bases from J, the gap between germline ends came to 9 bases. CDR3 length: 13 amino acids. Germline CDR1 SGHTA, CDR2 FQGNSA. CDR3 sequence reads: CASSPGVNQPQHF. CDR3 DNA: TGTGCCAGCAGCCCAGGGGTTAATCAGCCCCAGCATTTT.

The chain recombines TRBV28 with TRBJ1-5; D remains ambiguous. This CDR3 is built from 14 residues. The germline V and J ends were trimmed by 5 bases and 7 bases, with 15 bases remaining between them. Germline V gene lookup returns CDR1 MDHEN and CDR2 SYDVKM. In DNA, the CDR3 is TGTGCCAGCAGTCGCGGGTTGTGGGAACAGCCCCAGCATTTT. It translates to CASSRGLWEQPQHF.

This clone was seen once. The gene calls are TRBV6-5 and TRBJ2-5, with 7 bases aligning to TRBD2. J was trimmed by 5 bases and V by 7 bases; bases with no gene match: 13. Germline V gene data show CDR1 as MNHEY and CDR2 as SVGAGI. CDR3 length equals 15 residues. CDR3 sequence reads: CASILLLGRGETQYF. DNA for the CDR3: TGTGCCAGCATCCTCCTCTTAGGGCGGGGGGAGACCCAGTACTTC.

V is TRBV27 and J is TRBJ2-7, with a weak D call TRBD2 (5 bases). Germline CDR1 MNHEY, CDR2 SMNVEV (reference sequence). The CDR3 consists of 15 residues. V lost 3 bases to trimming and J lost 2 bases, with 14 bases between them. The CDR3 DNA follows: TGTGCCAGCAGTTTTATGGCTAGCCGAACCTACGAGCAGTACTTC. It codes for CASSFMASRTYEQYF.

The chain has TRBV19 and TRBJ2-1; D ambiguous. In germline, CDR1 is LNHDA, CDR2 SQIVND (reference sequence). V shed 4 bases and J shed 8 bases, with 6 bases lying between them. CDR3 length: 11 amino acids. The CDR3 DNA is TGTGCCAGTAGTAGTATCTATGAGCAGTTCTTC. Translating gives CASSSIYEQFF.

This clone was seen a single time. V usage is TRBV2 and J usage is TRBJ1-1, with 9 bases fitting TRBD1. V dropped 6 bases and J dropped 3; count of bases not matched to a gene: 8. The CDR3 totals 15 residues. Germline CDR1 is SNHLY and CDR2 is FYNNEI. The CDR3 is CASSQPGQGHTEAFF. DNA for the CDR3: TGTGCCAGCAGCCAACCCGGACAGGGGCACACTGAAGCTTTCTTT. Using reference TRBV2 and TRBJ1-1 for the parts outside the CDR3, the full variable domain is EPEVTQTPSHQVTQMGQEVILRCVPISNHLYFYWYRQILGQKVEFLVSFYNNEISEKSEIFDDQFSVERPDGSNFTLKIRSTKLEDSAMYFCASSQPGQGHTEAFFGQGTRLTVV.

The V call is TRBV28, the J call TRBJ2-3; 8 bases fit TRBD2. Germline CDR1 and CDR2: MDHEN and SYDVKM. The CDR3 extends over 14 amino acids. The V gene end was trimmed by 6 bases and the J gene end by 3 bases; junction bases not matched to a gene: 5. DNA of the CDR3: TGTGCCAGCAGGGCCGGGGGGGGAACAGATACGCAGTATTTT. Encoded protein: CASRAGGGTDTQYF.

This clone has more than one count but fewer than ten. The chain couples TRBV7-3 to TRBJ2-2, with 10 bases that match TRBD2. The V gene end was trimmed by 8 bases and the J gene end by 9 bases; junction bases not matched to a gene: 6. The CDR3 length is 13 residues. CDR1 is SGHTA and CDR2 is FQGTGA in the germline V gene. This chain's CDR3 is CASGASGSRELFF. CDR3 coding DNA: TGTGCCAGCGGGGCTAGCGGGAGTCGGGAGCTGTTTTTT.

V is TRBV27 and J is TRBJ1-5; D is unclear. Trimming cost V 9 bases and J 2 bases, with 14 bases left between them. Per the germline V gene, CDR1 is MNHEY and CDR2 is SMNVEV (reference sequence). This CDR3 comprises 14 residues. CDR3 DNA sequence: TGTGCCAGGGGCAAGGGTGGTGGCAATCAGCCCCAGCATTTT. Translated, it gives CARGKGGGNQPQHF.